This TCR beta chain was profiled in a study of blood T cell repertoires in COVID-19. Sequenced by immunoSEQ multiplex PCR; TCRdb stores in-frame clones only, minus some. The sample records nearly 200,000 clones, 88% being singletons. Per the germline V gene, CDR1 is SGHDT and CDR2 is YYEEEE. Trimming left V 1 base short and J 8 bases short, with 15 bases between. This CDR3 comprises 14 residues. This sequence was found in a woman between 40 and 50 years old who had recovered from COVID-19. The sequenced sample was peripheral blood. V is TRBV5-6 and J is TRBJ1-1; a weak D match, TRBD1 (5 bases). CDR3 sequence (DNA): TGTGCCAGCAGCTTGAGGGGCTTAAGTCGGGAAGCTTTCTTT. This codes for CASSLRGLSREAFF.